These 29 T cell receptor beta chains came from one sample sequenced in a study of beta chain features in type 1 diabetes. The whole isolated RNA underwent reverse transcription, so sequencing captured expressed TCRB transcripts. Sequenced by immunoSEQ multiplex PCR; TCRdb stores in-frame clones only, minus some. The sample gives around 99,000 clones, almost 40% of which show up once; approximately 0.065% is in the top ten. Sequencing was performed on stem cell memory CD4+ T cells from blood. Receptor source: a woman aged 18-29 years in good health.

This chain uses TRBV29-1 with TRBJ2-7; D might be TRBD1 (5 bases). Germline CDR1 and CDR2: SQVTM and ANQGSEA. With 3 bases removed from V and 8 bases from J, the gap between germline ends came to 17 bases. The CDR3 is 13 amino acids. For the CDR3, the DNA is TGCAGCGTTGATGAAGGGTGGGGCAGTCAGCAGTACTTC. This encodes CSVDEGWGSQQYF.

A few counts support this clone. The V gene is TRBV7-2, the J gene TRBJ2-3; 8 bases fit TRBD1. The CDR3 consists of 16 residues. Losses at the gene ends were 0 bases for V and 3 bases for J; bases not matched to a gene: 5. Germline CDR1 SGHTA, CDR2 FQGNSA. The CDR3 sequence: CASSLARDRRTDTQYF. In nucleotides, the CDR3 is TGTGCCAGCAGCTTAGCGAGGGACAGGAGGACAGATACGCAGTATTTT.

The rearrangement joins TRBV10-3 to TRBJ2-7, with 11 positions matching TRBD2. CDR1 and CDR2 from the germline V gene are ENHRY and SYGVKD. The V and J ends lost 4 bases and 0 bases, in that order; junction bases with no gene match: 5. This CDR3 is built from 16 residues. The CDR3 DNA reads TGTGCCATCAGTGCGGGAACTAGCGGGAGCTCCTACGAGCAGTACTTC. Translated: CAISAGTSGSSYEQYF.

The V and J genes are TRBV4-3 and TRBJ2-6, with TRBD1 matching over 11 bases. The germline V gene has CDR1 LGHNA and CDR2 YSLEER. The CDR3 covers 17 residues. After removal of 4 bases from V and 3 bases from J, the junction contained 5 bases not matched to a gene. The CDR3 protein is CASSRRTGGNGANVLTF. The CDR3, as DNA: TGCGCCAGCAGCCGAAGGACAGGGGGCAATGGGGCCAACGTCCTGACTTTC.

This clone was seen a few times. This chain links TRBV5-1 with TRBJ2-6, with a tentative D call TRBD1 (6 bases). Germline V gene lookup returns CDR1 SGHRS and CDR2 YFSETQ. The germline V and J ends were trimmed by 5 bases and 0 bases, with 15 bases remaining between them. The CDR3 spans 17 residues. The CDR3 DNA is TGCGCCAGCAGTCTACCGACAGGAAGCTCTGGGGCCAACGTCCTGACTTTC. Residues: CASSLPTGSSGANVLTF.

V and J are TRBV7-2 and TRBJ1-4; no definite D call. The CDR3 has 15 amino acids. V lost 5 bases and J 8 bases, leaving 18 bases between the germline ends. Germline CDR1 and CDR2: SGHTA and FQGNSA. DNA of the CDR3: TGTGCCAGCAGCCCAAGGCGAGGGATGTGGGAAAAACTGTTTTTT. Translation: CASSPRRGMWEKLFF.

The genes are TRBV7-7 and TRBJ2-1; D is undetermined. V lost 5 bases to trimming and J lost 2 bases, with 7 bases between them. From germline, CDR1 is SSHAT and CDR2 FNYEAQ (reference sequence). This CDR3 comprises 13 residues. CDR3 loop: CASSARTYNEQFF. As DNA, the CDR3 is TGTGCCAGCAGCGCGCGGACCTACAATGAGCAGTTCTTC.

V gene TRBV5-1 combines with J gene TRBJ2-3; D may be TRBD1 (6 bases). CDR1 and CDR2 from the germline V gene are SGHRS and YFSETQ. This CDR3 has 13 residues. V lost 0 bases and J lost 6, with 8 bases in between. The CDR3 region has the DNA TGCGCCAGCAGCTTGGACAGGGCCGATACGCAGTATTTT. The encoded protein is CASSLDRADTQYF.

This clone was detected only a few times. The chain is built from TRBV7-2 and TRBJ2-7; tentatively, D is TRBD2 (5 bases). Germline V gene lookup returns CDR1 SGHTA and CDR2 FQGNSA. This CDR3 contains 14 residues. V lost 2 bases and J 2 bases, leaving 10 bases between the germline ends. The CDR3 is CASSLIQTTYEQYF. CDR3 nucleotide sequence: TGTGCCAGCAGCTTAATCCAGACTACCTACGAGCAGTACTTC.

J is TRBJ2-1 and V is TRBV7-6; 7 bases are a match to TRBD2. This CDR3 has 15 residues. Looked up from germline, CDR1 is SGHVS and CDR2 is FNYEAQ. Trimming at V came to 5 bases and at J to 8 bases, leaving 12 bases not matched to a gene. The CDR3 sequence is CASSATGGSSHEQFF. The CDR3 DNA follows: TGTGCCAGCAGCGCTACGGGCGGGAGTAGTCATGAGCAGTTCTTC.

The CDR3 region has the DNA TGCGCCAGCAGAACTAGCGGGCGGCCGCCAGAGACCCAGTACTTC. As protein: CASRTSGRPPETQYF. The genes are TRBV5-1 and TRBJ2-5; 9 positions match TRBD2. The CDR3 has 15 amino acids. Germline V CDR1 and CDR2: SGHRS, YFSETQ. Trimming removed 5 bases from V and 4 bases from J; junction bases left unmatched: 9.

V is TRBV11-2 and J is TRBJ2-2; 9 positions agree with TRBD2. The ends lost 5 bases at V and 8 bases at J; junction bases unmatched: 15. This CDR3 is built from 17 residues. The germline gives CDR1 SGHAT, CDR2 FQNNGV. CDR3 nucleotide sequence: TGTGCCAGCAGCGCCAGGTCCGGCGGGAGGGCGTCGGGGGAGCTGTTTTTT. This encodes CASSARSGGRASGELFF.

This clone was picked up a small number of times. The identical CDR3 is also encoded by other nucleotide sequences in the sample. The CDR3 here is CSVAGSGNTIYF. CDR3 DNA sequence: TGCAGCGTTGCAGGCTCTGGAAACACCATATATTTT. The chain joins TRBV29-1 to TRBJ1-3; no reliable D call. The length of the CDR3 is 12 residues. V lost 4 bases, J lost 0 bases, and 4 bases lay in between. Germline assignment: CDR1 SQVTM and CDR2 ANQGSEA.

CDR3 in DNA: TGTGCCAGCAGCTGGACTAGCGGGAGGGCCTTAGGGGAGACCCAGTACTTC. Its translation is CASSWTSGRALGETQYF. V usage is TRBV11-2 and J usage is TRBJ2-5, with 15 bases fitting TRBD2. The V gene end was trimmed by 4 bases and the J gene end by 5 bases; junction bases not matched to a gene: 8. The V gene's germline CDR1 is SGHAT and CDR2 FQNNGV. CDR3 length: 17 residues.

The V and J genes are TRBV18 and TRBJ1-1, with D unresolved. V lost 2 bases and J 4 bases, leaving 17 bases between the germline ends. The CDR3 covers 16 residues. CDR1 is KGHSH, CDR2 LQKENI, per germline. CDR3 bases: TGTGCCAGCTCACCATGGGAGAAGGGAGGCTCCACTGAAGCTTTCTTT. It codes for CASSPWEKGGSTEAFF.

The chain recombines TRBV10-3 with TRBJ2-1; 11 nucleotides agree with TRBD2. The CDR3 loop spans 16 amino acids. The germline V gene encodes CDR1 ENHRY and CDR2 SYGVKD. V lost 5 bases and J lost 7; bases outside the gene matches: 10. The DNA of the CDR3 is TGTGCCATCAGTTTACTACTAGCGGGAGTTCGTAATGAGCAGTTCTTC. Its translation is CAISLLLAGVRNEQFF.

The chain recombines TRBV11-3 with TRBJ2-1; D is perhaps TRBD1 (7 bases). Between the trimmed V and J ends, which lost 7 bases and 5 bases, there was a span of 12 bases. Germline-derived CDR1 and CDR2 are SGHNT and YENEEA. This CDR3 region has 13 residues. Here the CDR3 DNA reads TGTGCCAGCAAGGCAGGGGGGCACAATGAGCAGTTCTTC. The encoded protein is CASKAGGHNEQFF.

This clone was recorded once. At one end, the junction sequence differs from germline, possibly due to a read error. Other nucleotide sequences in the sample specify the same CDR3. The rearrangement joins TRBV28 to TRBJ2-2, with 12 bases matching TRBD1. The CDR3 consists of 14 residues. Germline CDR1 reads MDHEN; CDR2 reads SYDVKM. The CDR3 sequence is CASWPGQGAGELFF. CDR3 DNA sequence: TGCGCCAGCTGGCCGGGACAGGGGGCTGGGGAGCTGTTTTTT.

This chain joins TRBV6-4 and TRBJ2-1; 10 bases are shared with TRBD2. Germline V CDR1 and CDR2: MRHNA, SNTAGT. Trimming cost V 6 bases and J 6 bases; bases outside gene matches: 5. The CDR3 has 14 residues. CDR3 DNA sequence: TGTGCCAGCAGAGGGAGCGGGAGGGGCAATGAGCAGTTCTTC. It is translated as CASRGSGRGNEQFF.

This clone was counted between two and nine times. V is TRBV15 and J is TRBJ2-4; D tentatively reads TRBD1 or TRBD2 (5 bases each). Germline lookup yields CDR1 LNHNV and CDR2 YYDKDF (reference sequence). Trimming pared 5 bases from V and 7 bases from J, leaving 18 bases between. This CDR3 comprises 15 residues. The chain's CDR3 is CATSRGAGWFNIQYF. The CDR3, as DNA: TGTGCCACCAGCCGAGGGGCAGGGTGGTTTAACATTCAGTACTTC.

V gene TRBV7-2 combines with J gene TRBJ2-7; no definite D call. Germline V gene sequence: CDR1 SGHTA, CDR2 FQGNSA. The ends were cut back, 3 bases at V and 1 base at J, with 13 bases in the middle. The CDR3 loop spans 15 amino acids. For the CDR3, the DNA is TGTGCCAGCAGCTTCGTGATGGTCGGGTCCTACGAGCAGTACTTC. Protein: CASSFVMVGSYEQYF.

A few counts support this clone. This chain links TRBV7-2 with TRBJ1-5; D perhaps matches TRBD1 (6 bases). The CDR3 has 14 residues. CDR1 SGHTA and CDR2 FQGNSA come from the germline V gene. The germline V and J ends were trimmed by 5 bases and 5 bases, with 13 bases remaining between them. CDR3 residues: CASSRGQTYQPQHF. CDR3 nucleotide sequence: TGTGCCAGCAGCCGGGGACAAACTTATCAGCCCCAGCATTTT.

This chain uses TRBV28 with TRBJ1-5; D not certain. The V gene's germline CDR1 is MDHEN and CDR2 SYDVKM. The CDR3 is made up of 11 amino acids. The V end was cut by 5 bases, the J end by 12 bases, with 11 bases between. CDR3 bases: TGTGCCAGCAGTGACTATATCCGCCAGCATTTT. Protein product: CASSDYIRQHF.

V usage is TRBV9 and J usage is TRBJ2-1; weak D call: TRBD2 (6 bases). The CDR3 spans 16 residues. The germline gives CDR1 SGDLS, CDR2 YYNGEE. The germline V and J ends were trimmed by 0 bases and 4 bases, with 14 bases remaining between them. For the CDR3, the DNA is TGTGCCAGCAGCGTAGTTAATAGCGGACCATACAATGAGCAGTTCTTC. Translation gives CASSVVNSGPYNEQFF.

The rearrangement links TRBV2 to TRBJ2-7; D remains ambiguous. The CDR3 spans 14 residues. The V and J ends lost 3 bases and 1 base respectively, with 10 bases between them. Per the germline V gene, CDR1 is SNHLY and CDR2 is FYNNEI. The chain's CDR3 is CASSDRRGSYEQYF. The CDR3 DNA is TGTGCCAGCAGTGACAGGCGTGGTTCCTACGAGCAGTACTTC.

The CDR3 region has the DNA TGTGCCAGCAGCCTTGTGGGGGCAGGTTCAGATACGCAGTATTTT. Encoded protein: CASSLVGAGSDTQYF. The chain recombines TRBV25-1 with TRBJ2-3; tentative D call: TRBD1 (6 bases). The CDR3 extends over 15 amino acids. The germline gives CDR1 MGHDK, CDR2 SYGVNS. V lost 6 bases to trimming and J lost 4 bases, with 17 bases between them.

The chain employs TRBV2 and TRBJ2-2; 9 nucleotides align to TRBD1. Trimming removed 4 bases from V and 5 bases from J; junction bases left unmatched: 2. CDR1 SNHLY and CDR2 FYNNEI come from the germline V gene. CDR3 length: 14 amino acids. The CDR3 protein is CASSVGTGTGELFF. DNA of the CDR3: TGTGCCAGCAGTGTAGGGACAGGGACCGGGGAGCTGTTTTTT.

The chain links TRBV2 to TRBJ2-3; tentatively, D is TRBD2 (6 bases). Germline CDR1 SNHLY, CDR2 FYNNEI. The CDR3 runs to 16 residues. V lost 3 bases and J 2 bases, leaving 15 bases between the germline ends. CDR3 DNA: TGTGCCAGCAGTGACGGAGCGGGCCCACTCACAGATACGCAGTATTTT. Translated, it gives CASSDGAGPLTDTQYF. The variable domain in full, with the rest retrieved from reference TRBV2 and TRBJ2-3, is EPEVTQTPSHQVTQMGQEVILRCVPISNHLYFYWYRQILGQKVEFLVSFYNNEISEKSEIFDDQFSVERPDGSNFTLKIRSTKLEDSAMYFCASSDGAGPLTDTQYFGPGTRLTVL.

The J gene is TRBJ1-2, the V gene TRBV10-3, with TRBD1 matching 11 bases. V was pared by 6 bases and J by 0 bases, with 9 bases of the junction left unmatched. The germline V gene encodes CDR1 ENHRY and CDR2 SYGVKD. The CDR3 runs to 17 residues. Here the CDR3 reads CAIRDGQGATSNYGYTF. The CDR3 coding sequence is TGTGCCATCAGGGACGGACAGGGGGCGACTTCTAACTATGGCTACACCTTC.